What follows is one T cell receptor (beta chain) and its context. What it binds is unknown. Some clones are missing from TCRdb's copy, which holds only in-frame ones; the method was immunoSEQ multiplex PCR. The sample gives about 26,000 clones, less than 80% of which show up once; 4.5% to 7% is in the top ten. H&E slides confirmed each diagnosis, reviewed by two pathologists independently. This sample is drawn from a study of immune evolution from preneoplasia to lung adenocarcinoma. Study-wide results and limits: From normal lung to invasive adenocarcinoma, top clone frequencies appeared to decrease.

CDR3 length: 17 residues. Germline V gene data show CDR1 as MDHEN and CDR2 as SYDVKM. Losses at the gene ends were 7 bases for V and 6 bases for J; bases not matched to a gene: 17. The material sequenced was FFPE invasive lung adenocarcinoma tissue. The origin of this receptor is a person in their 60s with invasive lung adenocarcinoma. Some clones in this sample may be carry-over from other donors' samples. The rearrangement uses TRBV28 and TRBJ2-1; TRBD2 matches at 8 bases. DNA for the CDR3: TGTGCCAGCACATTGGGGTCCCACCGGGGGGGCCTCAATGAGCAGTTCTTC. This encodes CASTLGSHRGGLNEQFF.